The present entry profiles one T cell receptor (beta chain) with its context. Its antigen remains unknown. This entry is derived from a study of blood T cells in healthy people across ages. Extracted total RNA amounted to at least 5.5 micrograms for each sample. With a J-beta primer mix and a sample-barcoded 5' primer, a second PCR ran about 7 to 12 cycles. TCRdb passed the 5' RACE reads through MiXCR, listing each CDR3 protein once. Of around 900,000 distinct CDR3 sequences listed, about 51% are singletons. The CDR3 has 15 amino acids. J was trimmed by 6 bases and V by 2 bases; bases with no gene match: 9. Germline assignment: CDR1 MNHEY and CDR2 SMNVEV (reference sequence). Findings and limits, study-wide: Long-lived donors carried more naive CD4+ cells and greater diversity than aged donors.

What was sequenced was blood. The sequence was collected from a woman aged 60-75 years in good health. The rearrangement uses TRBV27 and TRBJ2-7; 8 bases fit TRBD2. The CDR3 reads CASSLRGLAGFEQYF. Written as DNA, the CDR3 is TGTGCCAGCAGTTTACGGGGGCTAGCGGGTTTCGAGCAGTACTTC.